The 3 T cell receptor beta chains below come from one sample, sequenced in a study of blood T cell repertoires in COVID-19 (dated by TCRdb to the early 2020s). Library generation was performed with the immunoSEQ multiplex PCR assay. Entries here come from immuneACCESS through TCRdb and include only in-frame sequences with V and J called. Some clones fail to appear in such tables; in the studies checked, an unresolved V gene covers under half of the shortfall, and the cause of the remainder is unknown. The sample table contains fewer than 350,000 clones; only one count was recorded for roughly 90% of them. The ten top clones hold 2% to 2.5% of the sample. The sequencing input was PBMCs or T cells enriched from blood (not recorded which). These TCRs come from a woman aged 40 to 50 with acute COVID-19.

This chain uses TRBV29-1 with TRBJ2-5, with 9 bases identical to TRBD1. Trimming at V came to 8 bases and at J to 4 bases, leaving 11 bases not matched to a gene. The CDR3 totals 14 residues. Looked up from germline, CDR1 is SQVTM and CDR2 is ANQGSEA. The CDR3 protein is CSSLTGGDGETQYF. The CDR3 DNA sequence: TGCAGCTCCCTGACAGGGGGAGATGGAGAGACCCAGTACTTC.

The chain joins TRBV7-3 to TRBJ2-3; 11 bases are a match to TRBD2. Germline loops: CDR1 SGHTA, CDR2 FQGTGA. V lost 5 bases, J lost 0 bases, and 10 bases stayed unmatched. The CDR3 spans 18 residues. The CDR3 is CASSPRPSGGHSTDTQYF. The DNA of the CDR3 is TGTGCCAGCAGCCCACGGCCTAGCGGGGGGCATAGCACAGATACGCAGTATTTT.

The CDR3 DNA reads TGCGCCAGCAGTACCGGGGTAGCTCGGGAGACCCAGTACTTC. Protein sequence: CASSTGVARETQYF. This rearrangement joins TRBV5-1 to TRBJ2-5, with D perhaps matching TRBD2 (5 bases). The CDR3 sequence is 14 residues long. V was trimmed by 5 bases and J by 5 bases, leaving 16 bases between them. Germline assignment: CDR1 SGHRS and CDR2 YFSETQ.